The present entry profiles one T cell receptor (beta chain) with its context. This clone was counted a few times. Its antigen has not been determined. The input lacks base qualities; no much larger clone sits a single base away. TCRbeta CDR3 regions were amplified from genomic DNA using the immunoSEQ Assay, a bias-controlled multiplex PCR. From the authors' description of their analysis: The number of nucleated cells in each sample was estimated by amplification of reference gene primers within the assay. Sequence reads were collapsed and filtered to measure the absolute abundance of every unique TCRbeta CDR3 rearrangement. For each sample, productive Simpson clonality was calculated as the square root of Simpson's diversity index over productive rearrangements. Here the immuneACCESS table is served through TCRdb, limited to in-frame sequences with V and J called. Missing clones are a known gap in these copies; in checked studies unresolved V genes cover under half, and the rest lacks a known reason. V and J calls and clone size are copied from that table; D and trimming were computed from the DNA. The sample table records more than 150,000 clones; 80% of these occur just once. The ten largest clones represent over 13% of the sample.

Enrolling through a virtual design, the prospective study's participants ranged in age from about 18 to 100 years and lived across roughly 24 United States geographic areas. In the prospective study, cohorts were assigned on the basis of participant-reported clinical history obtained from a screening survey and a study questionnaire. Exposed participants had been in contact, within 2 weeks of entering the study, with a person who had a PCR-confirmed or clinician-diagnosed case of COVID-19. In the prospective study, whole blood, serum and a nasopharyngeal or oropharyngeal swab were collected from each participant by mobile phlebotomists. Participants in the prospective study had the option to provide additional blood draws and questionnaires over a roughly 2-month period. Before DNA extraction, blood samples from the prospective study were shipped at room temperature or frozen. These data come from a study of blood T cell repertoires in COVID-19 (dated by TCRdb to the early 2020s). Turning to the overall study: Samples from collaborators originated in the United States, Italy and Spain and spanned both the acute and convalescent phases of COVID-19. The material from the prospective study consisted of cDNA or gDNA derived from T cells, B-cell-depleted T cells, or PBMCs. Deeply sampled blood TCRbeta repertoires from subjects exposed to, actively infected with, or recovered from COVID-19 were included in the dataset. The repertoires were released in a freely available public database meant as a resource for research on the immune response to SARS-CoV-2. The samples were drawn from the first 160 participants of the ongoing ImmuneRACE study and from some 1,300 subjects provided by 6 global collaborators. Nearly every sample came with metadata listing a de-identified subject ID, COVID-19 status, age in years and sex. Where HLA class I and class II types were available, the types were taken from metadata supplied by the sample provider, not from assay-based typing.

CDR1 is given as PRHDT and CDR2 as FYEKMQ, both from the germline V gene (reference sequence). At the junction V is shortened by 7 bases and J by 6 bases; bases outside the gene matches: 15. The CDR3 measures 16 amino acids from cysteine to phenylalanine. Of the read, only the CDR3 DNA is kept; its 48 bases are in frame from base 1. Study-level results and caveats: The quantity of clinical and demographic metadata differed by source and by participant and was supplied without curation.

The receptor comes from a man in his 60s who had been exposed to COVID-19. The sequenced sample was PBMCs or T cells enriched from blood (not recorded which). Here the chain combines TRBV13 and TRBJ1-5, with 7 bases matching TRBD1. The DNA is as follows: TGTGCCAGCACCTCTGGGCTCGGGACAGCCGGTCAGCCCCAGCATTTT. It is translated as CASTSGLGTAGQPQHF.